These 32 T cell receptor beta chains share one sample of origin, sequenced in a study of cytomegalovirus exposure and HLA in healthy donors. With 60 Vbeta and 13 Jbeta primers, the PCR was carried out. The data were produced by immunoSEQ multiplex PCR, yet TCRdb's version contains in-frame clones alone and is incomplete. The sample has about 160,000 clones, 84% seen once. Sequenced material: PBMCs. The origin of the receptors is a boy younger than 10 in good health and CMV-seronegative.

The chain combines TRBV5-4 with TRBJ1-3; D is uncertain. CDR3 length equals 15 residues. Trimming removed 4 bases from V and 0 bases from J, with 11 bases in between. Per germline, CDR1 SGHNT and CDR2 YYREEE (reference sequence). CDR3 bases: TGTGCCAGCAGCCGAGACTCTTTCTCTGGAAACACCATATATTTT. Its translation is CASSRDSFSGNTIYF.

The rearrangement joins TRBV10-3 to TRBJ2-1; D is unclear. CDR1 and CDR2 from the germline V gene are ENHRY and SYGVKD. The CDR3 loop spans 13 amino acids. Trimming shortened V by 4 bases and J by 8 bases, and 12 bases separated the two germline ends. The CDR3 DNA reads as TGTGCCATCAGTGGCACAGTGCTGGATGAGCAGTTCTTC. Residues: CAISGTVLDEQFF.

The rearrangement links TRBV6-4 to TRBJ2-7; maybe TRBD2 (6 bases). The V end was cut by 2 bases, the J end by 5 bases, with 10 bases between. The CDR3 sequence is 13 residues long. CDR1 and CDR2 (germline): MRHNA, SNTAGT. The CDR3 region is CASSDRPGDEQYF. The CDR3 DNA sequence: TGTGCCAGCAGTGACAGACCGGGGGACGAGCAGTACTTC.

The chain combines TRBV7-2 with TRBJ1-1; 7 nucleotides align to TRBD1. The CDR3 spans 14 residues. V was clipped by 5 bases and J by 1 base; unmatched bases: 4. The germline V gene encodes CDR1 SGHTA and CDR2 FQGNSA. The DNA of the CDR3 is TGTGCCAGCAGCACGTGGACAGGGAACACTGAAGCTTTCTTT. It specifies CASSTWTGNTEAFF.

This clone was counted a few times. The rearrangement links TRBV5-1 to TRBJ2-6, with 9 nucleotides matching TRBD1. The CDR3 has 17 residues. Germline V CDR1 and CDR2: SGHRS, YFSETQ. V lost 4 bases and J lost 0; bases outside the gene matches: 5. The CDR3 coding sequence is TGCGCCAGCAGCCTACAGGGGGCAGGCTCTGGGGCCAACGTCCTGACTTTC. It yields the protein CASSLQGAGSGANVLTF.

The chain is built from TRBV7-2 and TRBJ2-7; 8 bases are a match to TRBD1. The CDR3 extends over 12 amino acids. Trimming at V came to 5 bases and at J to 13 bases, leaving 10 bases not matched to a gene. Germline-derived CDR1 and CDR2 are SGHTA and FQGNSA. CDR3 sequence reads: CASSPDRVRVYF. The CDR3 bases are TGTGCCAGCAGCCCGGACAGGGTGCGCGTCTACTTC.

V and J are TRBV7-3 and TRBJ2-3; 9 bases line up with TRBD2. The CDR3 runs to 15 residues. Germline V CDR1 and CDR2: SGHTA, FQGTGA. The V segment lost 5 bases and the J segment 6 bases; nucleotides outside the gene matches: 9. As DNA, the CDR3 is TGTGCCAGCAGCCAACTAGCGGGTAGCTCGGATACGCAGTATTTT. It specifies CASSQLAGSSDTQYF.

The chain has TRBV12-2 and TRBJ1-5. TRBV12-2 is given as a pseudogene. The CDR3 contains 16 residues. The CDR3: CASRPSGIRSNRPQHF. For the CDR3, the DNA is TGTGCAAGTCGTCCCTCGGGGATAAGGAGCAATCGGCCCCAGCATTTT.

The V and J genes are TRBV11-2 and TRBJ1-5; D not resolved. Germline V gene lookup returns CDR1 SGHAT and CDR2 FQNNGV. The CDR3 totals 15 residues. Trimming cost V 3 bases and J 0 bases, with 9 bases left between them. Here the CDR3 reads CASSLGGFSNQPQHF. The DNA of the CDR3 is TGTGCCAGCAGCTTGGGCGGGTTTAGCAATCAGCCCCAGCATTTT.

CDR3 amino acids: CASSQGFSGSPREQYF. CDR3 bases: TGCGCCAGCAGCCAGGGTTTTAGCGGGAGCCCCCGCGAGCAGTACTTC. J is TRBJ2-7 and V is TRBV4-1, with 9 bases fitting TRBD2. Germline V CDR1 and CDR2: MGHRA, YSYEKL. J gave up 6 bases and V 3 bases, and 12 bases lay outside the gene matches. CDR3 size: 16 residues.

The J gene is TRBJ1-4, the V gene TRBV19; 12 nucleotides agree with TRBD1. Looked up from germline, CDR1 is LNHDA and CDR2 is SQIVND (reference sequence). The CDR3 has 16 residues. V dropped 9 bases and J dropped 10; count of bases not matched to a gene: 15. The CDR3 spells CASRRGDRGHLGKLFF. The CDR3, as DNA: TGTGCCAGCCGGCGGGGGGACAGGGGGCATCTTGGAAAACTGTTTTTT.

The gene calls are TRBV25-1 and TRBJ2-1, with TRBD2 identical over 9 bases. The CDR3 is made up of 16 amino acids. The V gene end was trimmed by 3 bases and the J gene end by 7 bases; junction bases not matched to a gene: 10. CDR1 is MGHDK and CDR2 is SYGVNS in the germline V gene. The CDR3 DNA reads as TGTGCCAGCAGTGAGGCAAGGGCTAGCGGGAAGAATGAGCAGTTCTTC. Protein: CASSEARASGKNEQFF. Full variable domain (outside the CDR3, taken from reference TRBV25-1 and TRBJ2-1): EADIYQTPRYLVIGTGKKITLECSQTMGHDKMYWYQQDPGMELHLIHYSYGVNSTEKGDLSSESTVSRIRTEHFPLTLESARPSHTSQYLCASSEARASGKNEQFFGPGTRLTVL.

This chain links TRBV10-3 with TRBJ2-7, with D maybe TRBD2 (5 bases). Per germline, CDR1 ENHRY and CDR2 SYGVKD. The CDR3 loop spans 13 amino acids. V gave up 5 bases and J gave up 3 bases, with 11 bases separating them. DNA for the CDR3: TGTGCCATCAGTAAGACTACCGACTACGAGCAGTACTTC. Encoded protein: CAISKTTDYEQYF.

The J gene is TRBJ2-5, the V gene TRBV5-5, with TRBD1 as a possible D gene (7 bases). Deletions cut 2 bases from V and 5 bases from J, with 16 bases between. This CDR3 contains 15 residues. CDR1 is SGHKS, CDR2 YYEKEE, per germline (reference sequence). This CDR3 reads CASSFLKGAGETQYF. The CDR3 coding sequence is TGTGCCAGCAGCTTTTTGAAGGGGGCGGGGGAGACCCAGTACTTC.

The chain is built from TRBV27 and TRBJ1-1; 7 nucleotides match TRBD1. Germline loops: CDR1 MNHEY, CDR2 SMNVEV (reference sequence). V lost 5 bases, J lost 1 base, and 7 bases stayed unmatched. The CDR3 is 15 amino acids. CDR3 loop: CASSTRQGWNTEAFF. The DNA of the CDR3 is TGTGCCAGCAGTACCCGACAGGGCTGGAACACTGAAGCTTTCTTT.

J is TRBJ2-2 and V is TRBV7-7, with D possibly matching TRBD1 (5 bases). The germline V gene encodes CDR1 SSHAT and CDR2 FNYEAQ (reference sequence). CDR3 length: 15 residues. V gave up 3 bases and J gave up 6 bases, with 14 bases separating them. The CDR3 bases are TGTGCCAGCAGCTTCTCAGGGCTTGTAGCCGGGGAGCTGTTTTTT. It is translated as CASSFSGLVAGELFF.

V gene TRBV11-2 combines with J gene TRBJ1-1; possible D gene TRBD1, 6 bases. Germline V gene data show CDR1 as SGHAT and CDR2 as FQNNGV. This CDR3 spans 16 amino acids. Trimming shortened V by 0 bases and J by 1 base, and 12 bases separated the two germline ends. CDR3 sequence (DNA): TGTGCCAGCAGCTTAGATAGTGGCAGGGGGAACACTGAAGCTTTCTTT. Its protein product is CASSLDSGRGNTEAFF.

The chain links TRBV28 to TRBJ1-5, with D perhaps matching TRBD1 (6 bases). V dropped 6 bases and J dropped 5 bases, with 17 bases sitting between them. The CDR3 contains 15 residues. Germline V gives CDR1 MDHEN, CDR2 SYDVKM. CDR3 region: CASREGQGPHQPQHF. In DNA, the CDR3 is TGTGCCAGCAGAGAGGGGCAGGGGCCTCATCAGCCCCAGCATTTT.

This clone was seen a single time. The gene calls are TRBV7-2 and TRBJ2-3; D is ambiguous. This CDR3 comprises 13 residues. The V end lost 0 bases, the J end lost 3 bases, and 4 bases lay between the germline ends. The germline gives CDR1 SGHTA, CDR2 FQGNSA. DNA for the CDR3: TGTGCCAGCAGCTTAGCGAGTACAGATACGCAGTATTTT. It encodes CASSLASTDTQYF.

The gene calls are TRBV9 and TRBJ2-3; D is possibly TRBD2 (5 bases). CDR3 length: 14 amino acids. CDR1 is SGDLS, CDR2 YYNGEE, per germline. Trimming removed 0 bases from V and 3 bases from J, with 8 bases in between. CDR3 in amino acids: CASSVGRRTDTQYF. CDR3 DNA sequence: TGTGCCAGCAGCGTAGGGAGGAGGACAGATACGCAGTATTTT.

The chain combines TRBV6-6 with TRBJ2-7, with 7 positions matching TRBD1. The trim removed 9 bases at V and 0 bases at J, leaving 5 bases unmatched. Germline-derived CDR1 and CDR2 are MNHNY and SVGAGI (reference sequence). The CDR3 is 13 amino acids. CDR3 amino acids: CASLQGSSYEQYF. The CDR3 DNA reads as TGTGCCAGTCTACAGGGGAGCTCCTACGAGCAGTACTTC.

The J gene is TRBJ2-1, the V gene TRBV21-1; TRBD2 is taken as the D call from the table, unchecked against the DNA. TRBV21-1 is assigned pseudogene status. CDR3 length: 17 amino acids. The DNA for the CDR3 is TGTGCCAGCAGCAAAGGCTGGCTAGCGGGAGAAGGCAATGAGCAGTTCTTC. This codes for CASSKGWLAGEGNEQFF.

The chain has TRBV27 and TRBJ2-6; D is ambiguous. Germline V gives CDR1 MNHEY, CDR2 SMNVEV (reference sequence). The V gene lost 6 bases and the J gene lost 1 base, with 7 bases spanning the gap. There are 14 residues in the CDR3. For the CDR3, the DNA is TGTGCCAGCAGCTACCTTTCTGGGGCCAACGTCCTGACTTTC. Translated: CASSYLSGANVLTF.

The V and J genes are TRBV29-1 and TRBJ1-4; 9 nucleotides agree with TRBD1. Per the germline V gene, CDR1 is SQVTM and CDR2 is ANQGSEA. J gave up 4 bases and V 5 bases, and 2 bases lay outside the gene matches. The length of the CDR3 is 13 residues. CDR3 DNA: TGCAGCGTTAACAGGGGGCTTAATGAAAAACTGTTTTTT. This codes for CSVNRGLNEKLFF. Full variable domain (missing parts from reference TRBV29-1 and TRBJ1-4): SAVISQKPSRDICQRGTSLTIQCQVDSQVTMMFWYRQQPGQSLTLIATANQGSEATYESGFVIDKFPISRPNLTFSTLTVSNMSPEDSSIYLCSVNRGLNEKLFFGSGTQLSVL.

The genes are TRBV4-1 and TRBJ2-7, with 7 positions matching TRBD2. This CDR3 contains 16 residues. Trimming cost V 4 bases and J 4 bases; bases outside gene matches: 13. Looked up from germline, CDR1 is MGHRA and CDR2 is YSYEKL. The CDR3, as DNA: TGCGCCAGCAGCCGACTAGCCGTCTCGCCGGTATACGAGCAGTACTTC. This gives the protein CASSRLAVSPVYEQYF.

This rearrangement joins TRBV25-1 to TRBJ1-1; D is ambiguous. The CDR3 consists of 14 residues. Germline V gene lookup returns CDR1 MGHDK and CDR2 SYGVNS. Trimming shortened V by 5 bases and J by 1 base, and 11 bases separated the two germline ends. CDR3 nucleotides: TGTGCCAGCAGTTTTTCACTCGCGAACACTGAAGCTTTCTTT. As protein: CASSFSLANTEAFF.

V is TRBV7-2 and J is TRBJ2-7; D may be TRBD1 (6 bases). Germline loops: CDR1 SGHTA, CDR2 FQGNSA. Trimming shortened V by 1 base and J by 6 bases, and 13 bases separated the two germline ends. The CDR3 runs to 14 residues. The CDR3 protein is CASSLGGVGGEQYF. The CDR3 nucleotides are TGTGCCAGCAGCTTAGGAGGAGTAGGGGGCGAGCAGTACTTC.

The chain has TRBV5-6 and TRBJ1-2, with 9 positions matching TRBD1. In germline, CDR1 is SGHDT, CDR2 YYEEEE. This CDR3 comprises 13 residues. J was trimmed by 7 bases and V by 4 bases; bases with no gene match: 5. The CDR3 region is CASSPQGAGGYTF. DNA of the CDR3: TGTGCCAGCAGCCCACAGGGGGCGGGTGGCTACACCTTC.

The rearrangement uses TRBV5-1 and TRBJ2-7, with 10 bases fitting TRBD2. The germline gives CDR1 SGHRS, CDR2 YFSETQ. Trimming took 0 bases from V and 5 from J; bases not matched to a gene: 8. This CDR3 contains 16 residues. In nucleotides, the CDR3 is TGCGCCAGCAGCTTGGTCGCTAGCGGGAGTTTCAACGAGCAGTACTTC. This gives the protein CASSLVASGSFNEQYF.

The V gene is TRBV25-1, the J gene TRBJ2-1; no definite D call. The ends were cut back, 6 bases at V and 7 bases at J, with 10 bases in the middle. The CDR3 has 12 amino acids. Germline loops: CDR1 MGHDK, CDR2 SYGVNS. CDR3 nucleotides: TGTGCCAGCAGCCCGGAGCGAAATGAGCAGTTCTTC. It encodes CASSPERNEQFF. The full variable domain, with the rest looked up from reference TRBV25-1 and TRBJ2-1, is EADIYQTPRYLVIGTGKKITLECSQTMGHDKMYWYQQDPGMELHLIHYSYGVNSTEKGDLSSESTVSRIRTEHFPLTLESARPSHTSQYLCASSPERNEQFFGPGTRLTVL.

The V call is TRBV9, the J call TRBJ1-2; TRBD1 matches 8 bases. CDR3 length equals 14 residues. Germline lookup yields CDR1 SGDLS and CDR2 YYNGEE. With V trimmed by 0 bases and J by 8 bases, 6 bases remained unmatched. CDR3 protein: CASSVEIRGQGYTF. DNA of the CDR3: TGTGCCAGCAGCGTAGAGATCAGGGGGCAAGGCTACACCTTC.

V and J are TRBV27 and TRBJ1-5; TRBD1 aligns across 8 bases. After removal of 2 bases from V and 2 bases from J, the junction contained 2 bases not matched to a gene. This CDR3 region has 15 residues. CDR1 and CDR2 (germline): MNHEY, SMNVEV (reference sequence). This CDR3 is CASSLTGGGNQPQHF. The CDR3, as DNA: TGTGCCAGCAGTTTAACAGGGGGAGGCAATCAGCCCCAGCATTTT.